Presented here are 5 T cell receptor beta chains from one specimen sequenced in a study of blood T cell repertoires in COVID-19. The data were produced by immunoSEQ multiplex PCR, yet TCRdb's version contains in-frame clones alone and is incomplete. The sample consists of approximately 340,000 clones, roughly 89% of them appearing once. The sequencing input was peripheral blood. Every receptor here comes from a man aged 25-45 years with COVID-19, enrolled during active disease.

The sample holds one count of this clone. The chain recombines TRBV7-3 with TRBJ2-3; 12 bases fit TRBD1. V trimming: 1 base; J trimming: 1 base; junction bases outside the gene matches: 0. Germline V gene lookup returns CDR1 SGHTA and CDR2 FQGTGA. There are 16 residues in the CDR3. CDR3 protein: CASSLRDRGRTDTQYF. CDR3 sequence (DNA): TGTGCCAGCAGCTTAAGGGACAGGGGGCGCACAGATACGCAGTATTTT.

The CDR3 region is CASSFSGGLYTGELFF. The CDR3 bases are TGTGCCAGCAGCTTTAGCGGGGGCCTTTACACCGGGGAGCTGTTTTTT. This sequence joins TRBV9 and TRBJ2-2, with TRBD2 matching 9 bases. CDR3 length: 16 residues. Trimming cost V 4 bases and J 3 bases; bases outside gene matches: 7. CDR1 and CDR2 from the germline V gene are SGDLS and YYNGEE.

The rearrangement uses TRBV10-3 and TRBJ1-1, with D perhaps TRBD1 (5 bases). The CDR3 loop spans 13 amino acids. From germline, CDR1 is ENHRY and CDR2 SYGVKD. Trimming left V 6 bases short and J 11 bases short, with 19 bases between. The CDR3 region has the DNA TGTGCCATCAGAGATAATGCGGGGCAGGAGGCTTTCTTT. Its translation: CAIRDNAGQEAFF.

The chain carries TRBV7-2 and TRBJ2-3; perhaps TRBD2 as D (6 bases). Germline values: CDR1 SGHTA, CDR2 FQGNSA. V lost 0 bases and J lost 0, with 13 bases in between. There are 17 residues in the CDR3. CDR3 DNA: TGTGCCAGCAGCTTAGCGTATGGAGGGTTTAGCACAGATACGCAGTATTTT. It codes for CASSLAYGGFSTDTQYF.

The chain recombines TRBV7-3 with TRBJ1-1, with 12 bases fitting TRBD1. Trimming took 5 bases from V and 11 from J; bases not matched to a gene: 9. CDR1 is SGHTA and CDR2 is FQGTGA in the germline V gene. The CDR3 covers 14 residues. CDR3: CASSPTPGQGAAFF. CDR3 in DNA: TGTGCCAGCAGCCCTACCCCGGGACAGGGGGCGGCTTTCTTT.